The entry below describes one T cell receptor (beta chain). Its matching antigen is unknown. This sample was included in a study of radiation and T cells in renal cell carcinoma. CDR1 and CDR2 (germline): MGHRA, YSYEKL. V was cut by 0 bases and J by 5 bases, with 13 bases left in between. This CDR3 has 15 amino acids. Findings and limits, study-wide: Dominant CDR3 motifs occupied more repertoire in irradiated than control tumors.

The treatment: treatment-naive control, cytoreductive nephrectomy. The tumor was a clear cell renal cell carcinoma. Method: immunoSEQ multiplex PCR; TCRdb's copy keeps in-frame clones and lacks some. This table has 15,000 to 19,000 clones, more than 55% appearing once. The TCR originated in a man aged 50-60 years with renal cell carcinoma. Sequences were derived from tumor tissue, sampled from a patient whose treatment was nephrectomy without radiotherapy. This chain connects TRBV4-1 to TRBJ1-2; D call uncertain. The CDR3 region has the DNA TGCGCCAGCAGCCAAGATCCACAGTCCATTTATGGCTACACCTTC. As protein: CASSQDPQSIYGYTF.